This T cell receptor beta chain is drawn from a study of blood T cells in healthy people across ages (dated by TCRdb to the mid-2010s). Notes on the research overall: In model experiments, roughly one uniquely barcoded TCR beta cDNA molecule per two T cells was captured by template switching. To avoid experimental bias, donors of different ages were distributed randomly across sequencing lanes. Four age groups were formed from the donors: young (average 16 years), middle-aged (around 37), aged (about 62) and long-lived (about 80). Using deep sequencing normalized with unique cDNA molecular identifiers, the study measured how TCR beta repertoire diversity changes with age. Two additional independent replicas of 1 million unique cDNA reads from the same blood draw were analyzed for two donors (one aged 18 to 29 and one aged 80 or older). Findings and caveats that apply to the study as a whole: Bulk unsorted PBMC profiling prevented conclusive comparison of naive and antigen-experienced compartments. The CMV infection status of donors was not known, potentially confounding age-related changes in expanded clonotypes. Observed TCR beta diversity per million T cells fell roughly linearly with age, and a significant reduction was already apparent by age around 36. Estimates of total diversity based on one million sequenced T cells were considered lower bounds and underestimates. The long-lived group showed more naive CD4+ T cells, fewer expanded clones and increased TCR diversity than the aged group, suggesting age selection. A strong correlation was found between observed TCR beta diversity and the percentage of naive T cells measured by flow cytometry.

The library came from 5' RACE. TCRdb records Illumina HiSeq 2500 as the sequencer. A second PCR of about 6 to 11 cycles was performed with a sample-barcoded 5' primer and a J-beta primer mix. A template-switch 5' adaptor carrying 12 random nucleotides introduced a unique molecular identifier onto each TCR beta cDNA molecule. At least 2.5 million CDR3-containing paired-end reads were obtained from each sample. The Mint cDNA synthesis kit, primed by a TRBC-specific oligonucleotide, was used to synthesize first-strand cDNA from all RNA. Following uracil-DNA glycosylase treatment, all cDNA underwent a first 18-cycle PCR with the universal primers M1SS and BC2_uni_R. The study's processing was this. Normalization of each sample was performed by random selection of 1 million high-quality reads, each carrying a distinct molecular identifier. Instead of being binned into consensus sequences, reads that shared molecular identifiers were thrown out. MiTCR, with a Q25 quality threshold and the strictest error-elimination algorithm, was used for CDR3 identification, clonotype clustering and error correction. A nonparametric unseen species model using Euler transformation provided a lower-bound estimate of total TCR beta diversity. TCRdb trimmed public reads at Q25 via fastp, called clones via MiXCR and kept in-frame beta chains. Every CDR3 protein is listed once, alongside the most common genes and DNA of its rows. TCRdb's processing, not the study's, gives the V and J calls here. The sample table shows hundreds of thousands of distinct CDR3 sequences, and roughly 20% are seen once. Of the sample, roughly 3.4% is held by the ten largest clones.

Reading the germline V gene (reference sequence) gives CDR1 DFQATT and CDR2 SNEGSKA. Reading from cysteine to phenylalanine, the CDR3 counts 14 amino acids. Only the CDR3 part of the read is kept: 42 bases, read in frame from the first base. This clonotype was seen a few times. What this receptor recognizes is not known. It has no much larger one-base neighbor in the sample; base qualities were not kept. Systemically healthy Caucasian individuals from Russia, around 38 in total and aged roughly 6 to 90 years, were included as donors. Around 9.7 milliliters of peripheral blood were collected from each donor into EDTA-treated Vacutainer tubes. Ficoll-Paque density-gradient centrifugation was used to isolate PBMCs, with at least 7 million per sample. Total RNA, at least 6 micrograms per sample, was extracted from PBMCs with Trizol reagent. For every donor, flow cytometry on a PBMC aliquot measured the percentage of naive CD45RAhigh/CD27high T cells.

The specimen was blood. The sequence is built from TRBV20-1 and TRBJ2-7, with the D call perhaps TRBD1 or TRBD2, as 6 bases match in each case. The DNA end is more similar to TRBJ2-1, so the J call may be wrong. The source is a man aged 65 to 79 in good health. The bases read TGCAGTGTCCTTTCGACAGGAGGGTACAATGAGCAGTTCTTC. The resulting protein is CSVLSTGGYNEQFF.